These 8 T cell receptor beta chains share one sample of origin, sequenced in a study of shared clonotypes between healthy human individuals (dated by TCRdb to about 2020). The library was obtained by the immunoSEQ multiplex PCR assay. Entries here come from immuneACCESS through TCRdb and include only in-frame sequences with V and J called. Some clones fail to appear in such tables; in the studies checked, an unresolved V gene covers under half of the shortfall, and the cause of the remainder is unknown. The sample table records about 1 million clones; about 75% of these occur just once. 1.4% of the sample is in the top ten clones. The sequenced sample was memory CD4+ T cells sorted from blood. The cell subset or site label corresponds to: CD45RA-negative fraction. All receptors come from a man aged 18 to 29 in good health.

The chain is built from TRBV10-3 and TRBJ2-1; D unresolved. There are 13 residues in the CDR3. V was cut by 4 bases and J by 8 bases, with 12 bases left in between. In germline, CDR1 is ENHRY, CDR2 SYGVKD. The CDR3 sequence is CAISGNLRDEQFF. CDR3 sequence (DNA): TGTGCCATCAGTGGAAACCTGAGAGATGAGCAGTTCTTC.

The rearrangement joins TRBV18 to TRBJ2-1, with 10 bases identical to TRBD1. With 8 bases clipped from V and 5 bases from J, the junction kept 9 bases outside the gene matches. This CDR3 is built from 15 residues. Per germline, CDR1 KGHSH and CDR2 LQKENI. The CDR3 DNA follows: TGTGCCAGCCACCTTAGACAGGGGGCCGACAATGAGCAGTTCTTC. This encodes CASHLRQGADNEQFF.

A few counts support this clone. The rearrangement uses TRBV25-1 and TRBJ2-7; possible D gene TRBD1, 6 bases. Germline CDR1 MGHDK, CDR2 SYGVNS. V was shortened by 5 bases and J by 6 bases, with 20 bases between the two germline ends. The CDR3 has 15 residues. Here the CDR3 reads CASSPPDRIPGEQYF. CDR3 bases: TGTGCCAGCAGTCCCCCCGACAGGATCCCTGGCGAGCAGTACTTC.

This clone was seen only once. The chain uses TRBV19 and TRBJ2-7; 7 positions agree with TRBD2. With 2 bases clipped from V and 2 bases from J, the junction kept 6 bases outside the gene matches. Germline CDR1 and CDR2: LNHDA and SQIVND (reference sequence). The CDR3 loop spans 15 amino acids. The CDR3 loop reads CASSILAASTYEQYF. The CDR3 region has the DNA TGTGCCAGTAGTATACTAGCGGCCTCGACCTACGAGCAGTACTTC. The variable domain in full, completed from reference TRBV19 and TRBJ2-7, reads DGGITQSPKYLFRKEGQNVTLSCEQNLNHDAMYWYRQDPGQGLRLIYYSQIVNDFQKGDIAEGYSVSREKKESFPLTVTSAQKNPTAFYLCASSILAASTYEQYFGPGTRLTVT.

The chain uses TRBV5-4 and TRBJ2-5, with D unclear. From germline, CDR1 is SGHNT and CDR2 YYREEE (reference sequence). Trimming pared 5 bases from V and 2 bases from J, leaving 10 bases between. The CDR3 covers 13 residues. Here the CDR3 DNA reads TGTGCCAGCAGTCCTAACCTTCAAGAGACCCAGTACTTC. This sequence encodes CASSPNLQETQYF.

As to this clone: This specimen includes other DNA sequences encoding the same CDR3. The chain recombines TRBV19 with TRBJ2-5, with D possibly TRBD2 on 5 matching bases. V dropped 1 base and J dropped 2 bases, with 5 bases sitting between them. The V gene's germline CDR1 is LNHDA and CDR2 SQIVND (reference sequence). CDR3 size: 13 residues. CDR3 sequence reads: CASSIGGQETQYF. The CDR3, as DNA: TGTGCCAGTAGTATAGGAGGGCAAGAGACCCAGTACTTC.

The chain combines TRBV6-5 with TRBJ1-6; maybe TRBD1 (5 bases). V was trimmed by 6 bases and J by 9 bases, leaving 18 bases between them. The CDR3 is made up of 15 amino acids. In germline, CDR1 is MNHEY, CDR2 SVGAGI. CDR3 DNA: TGTGCCAGCAGCCCTTCGGGGGGGGTGAGTTCACCCCTCCACTTT. It translates to CASSPSGGVSSPLHF.

This rearrangement joins TRBV5-1 to TRBJ2-5; TRBD2 is a possible D gene (7 bases). Germline V gene lookup returns CDR1 SGHRS and CDR2 YFSETQ. This CDR3 contains 14 residues. Trimming removed 9 bases from V and 5 bases from J, with 20 bases in between. This chain's CDR3 is CATKRGSGEETQYF. DNA of the CDR3: TGCGCCACCAAGAGGGGGAGCGGGGAGGAGACCCAGTACTTC.